A single sample is the source of the 13 T cell receptor beta chains below, sequenced in a study of blood T cells in healthy people across ages. A second PCR, run for 7 to 11 cycles, used a sample-barcoded 5' primer plus a J-beta primer mix. From the 5' RACE reads, TCRdb called clonotypes with MiXCR, one entry per CDR3 protein. Of around 820,000 distinct CDR3 sequences detected, 20% to 25% appear once; the ten largest clones hold 3% to 4.5%. This sample also belongs to another study, concerning T cells of mothers and their children.

The specimen was blood. The receptors derive from a boy between 5 and 17 years old in good health.

This chain joins TRBV3-1 and TRBJ1-4, with D unclear. CDR3 length: 15 amino acids. V was trimmed by 0 bases and J by 6 bases, leaving 11 bases between them. Germline lookup yields CDR1 LGHDT and CDR2 YNNKEL (reference sequence). As DNA, the CDR3 is TGTGCCAGCAGCCAAGATCGTCCCGGGGATGAAAAACTGTTTTTT. Protein product: CASSQDRPGDEKLFF.

There are a few counts of this clonotype. The V call is TRBV7-6, the J call TRBJ1-4, with 8 positions matching TRBD1. The CDR3 is made up of 17 amino acids. Losses at the gene ends were 1 base for V and 6 bases for J; bases not matched to a gene: 10. The germline CDR1 and CDR2 sequences are SGHVS and FNYEAQ. The CDR3 protein is CASSLGVLQGVYEKLFF. CDR3 nucleotides: TGTGCCAGCAGCTTAGGCGTCCTACAGGGGGTGTATGAAAAACTGTTTTTT.

The chain uses TRBV7-2 and TRBJ1-4, with D possibly being TRBD1 (5 bases). Germline V gene lookup returns CDR1 SGHTA and CDR2 FQGNSA. V was trimmed by 5 bases and J by 8 bases, leaving 18 bases between them. CDR3 length: 15 residues. The CDR3 loop is CASSPRVGAGEKLFF. CDR3 bases: TGTGCCAGCAGCCCCCGGGTAGGGGCAGGCGAAAAACTGTTTTTT.

A few counts support this clonotype. The chain is built from TRBV3-1 and TRBJ2-5, with a possible D match to TRBD2 (5 bases). The germline V and J ends were trimmed by 0 bases and 11 bases, with 16 bases remaining between them. Germline values: CDR1 LGHDT, CDR2 YNNKEL (reference sequence). This CDR3 comprises 14 residues. The CDR3: CASSQDRVGWEQYF. CDR3 nucleotide sequence: TGTGCCAGCAGCCAAGACCGGGTGGGGTGGGAGCAGTACTTC.

V and J are TRBV5-1 and TRBJ2-5; D may be TRBD1 (5 bases). CDR1 and CDR2 from the germline V gene are SGHRS and YFSETQ. V shed 4 bases and J shed 2 bases, with 12 bases lying between them. The CDR3 covers 14 residues. CDR3 in amino acids: CASSTGHEQETQYF. CDR3 nucleotides: TGCGCCAGCAGCACCGGACACGAACAAGAGACCCAGTACTTC.

This clonotype has only a few counts. Without the conserved terminal phenylalanine or tryptophan, this CDR3 likely stems from a read error. V usage is TRBV20-1 and J usage is TRBJ2-7; 8 nucleotides match TRBD2. Per germline, CDR1 DFQATT and CDR2 SNEGSKA (reference sequence). With V trimmed by 0 bases and J by 4 bases, 8 bases remained unmatched. There are 15 residues in the CDR3. This CDR3 is CSARDLDSGTYEQYL. The DNA for the CDR3 is TGCAGTGCTAGAGATTTGGATAGCGGGACGTACGAGCAGTACCTC.

J is TRBJ1-4 and V is TRBV7-8; D possibly corresponds to TRBD1 (5 bases). Trimming left V 4 bases short and J 5 bases short, with 14 bases between. CDR1 SGHVS and CDR2 FQNEAQ come from the germline V gene. The CDR3 extends over 15 amino acids. As DNA, the CDR3 is TGTGCCAGCAGCTGGCGCGGCAGGGCGAATGAAAAACTGTTTTTT. Translating gives CASSWRGRANEKLFF.

This clonotype was observed a single time. This chain joins TRBV4-1 and TRBJ1-4; D is uncertain. Germline CDR1 MGHRA, CDR2 YSYEKL. This CDR3 region has 14 residues. The V and J ends lost 4 bases and 1 base respectively, with 7 bases between them. The CDR3 spells CASSPQQTNEKLFF. The CDR3 DNA reads as TGCGCCAGCAGCCCACAGCAAACTAATGAAAAACTGTTTTTT.

The rearrangement links TRBV4-1 to TRBJ2-7, with no clear D. The CDR3 has 17 residues. The V gene lost 1 base and the J gene lost 0 bases, with 16 bases spanning the gap. CDR1 is MGHRA, CDR2 YSYEKL, per germline. The CDR3 nucleotides are TGCGCCAGCAGCCAAGTATTCCCCGGCACGAGCTCCTACGAGCAGTACTTC. It is translated as CASSQVFPGTSSYEQYF.

The chain is built from TRBV25-1 and TRBJ2-5; D not resolved. The DNA end is a closer match to TRBJ2-7, so the J assignment may be wrong. The CDR3 length is 16 residues. Germline CDR1 MGHDK, CDR2 SYGVNS. CDR3 in DNA: TGTGCCAGCAGTGCCCATGTTTTGGGTTCGGCCTACGAGCAGTACTTC. This encodes CASSAHVLGSAYEQYF.

This sequence joins TRBV9 and TRBJ1-2; no clear D. Trimming pared 4 bases from V and 5 bases from J, leaving 9 bases between. Looked up from germline, CDR1 is SGDLS and CDR2 is YYNGEE. The CDR3 is made up of 12 amino acids. The CDR3 bases are TGTGCCAGCAGCTATCTTAATTATGGCTACACCTTC. This sequence encodes CASSYLNYGYTF.

This clonotype has just a few counts. The chain joins TRBV9 to TRBJ2-7; TRBD1 matches at 8 bases. CDR3 size: 15 residues. Trimming at V came to 0 bases and at J to 4 bases, leaving 6 bases not matched to a gene. CDR1 is SGDLS and CDR2 is YYNGEE in the germline V gene. CDR3 loop: CASSVGPGGQYEQYF. DNA of the CDR3: TGTGCCAGCAGCGTAGGCCCAGGGGGCCAGTACGAGCAGTACTTC.

The J gene is TRBJ2-7, the V gene TRBV5-1; 11 nucleotides match TRBD2. CDR1 is SGHRS and CDR2 is YFSETQ in the germline V gene. The CDR3 is 15 residues long. The V and J ends lost 3 bases and 6 bases, in that order; junction bases with no gene match: 8. Here the CDR3 DNA reads TGCGCCAGCAGCTGGGTAGCGGGAGGGTCCGGCGAGCAGTACTTC. Translated, it gives CASSWVAGGSGEQYF.